This TCR beta chain derives from a study of blood T cell repertoires in COVID-19. V was pared by 3 bases and J by 3 bases, with 13 bases between. CDR3 length: 16 amino acids. Germline V gene sequence: CDR1 SGDLS, CDR2 YYNGEE. This table comes from immunoSEQ multiplex PCR, and its TCRdb copy is limited to in-frame clones, with some not included. This table holds 150,000 to 180,000 clones, around 78% found once. Sequences were obtained from peripheral blood. The source of this sequence is a man at least 80 years old with acute or convalescent COVID-19. The rearrangement uses TRBV9 and TRBJ1-6, with a tentative D call TRBD1 (6 bases). CDR3 amino acids: CASSASGGGYNSPLHF. In DNA, the CDR3 is TGTGCCAGCAGCGCCTCGGGAGGGGGCTATAATTCACCCCTCCACTTT.